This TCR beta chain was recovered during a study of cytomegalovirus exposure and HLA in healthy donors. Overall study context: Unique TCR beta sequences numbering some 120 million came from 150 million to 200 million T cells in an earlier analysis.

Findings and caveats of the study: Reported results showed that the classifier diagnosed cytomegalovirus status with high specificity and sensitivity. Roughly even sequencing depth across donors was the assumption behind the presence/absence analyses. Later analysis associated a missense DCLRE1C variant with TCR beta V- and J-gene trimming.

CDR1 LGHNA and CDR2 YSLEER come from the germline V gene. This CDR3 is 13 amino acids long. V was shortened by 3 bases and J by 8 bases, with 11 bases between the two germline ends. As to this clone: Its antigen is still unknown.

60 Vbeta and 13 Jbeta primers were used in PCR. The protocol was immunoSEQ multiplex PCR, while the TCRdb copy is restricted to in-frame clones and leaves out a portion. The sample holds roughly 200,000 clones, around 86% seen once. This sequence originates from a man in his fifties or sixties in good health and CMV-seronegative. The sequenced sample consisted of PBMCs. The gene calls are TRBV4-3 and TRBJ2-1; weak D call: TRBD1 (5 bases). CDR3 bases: TGCGCCAGCAGCCAGGGGCAAAAATATGAGCAGTTCTTC. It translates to CASSQGQKYEQFF.